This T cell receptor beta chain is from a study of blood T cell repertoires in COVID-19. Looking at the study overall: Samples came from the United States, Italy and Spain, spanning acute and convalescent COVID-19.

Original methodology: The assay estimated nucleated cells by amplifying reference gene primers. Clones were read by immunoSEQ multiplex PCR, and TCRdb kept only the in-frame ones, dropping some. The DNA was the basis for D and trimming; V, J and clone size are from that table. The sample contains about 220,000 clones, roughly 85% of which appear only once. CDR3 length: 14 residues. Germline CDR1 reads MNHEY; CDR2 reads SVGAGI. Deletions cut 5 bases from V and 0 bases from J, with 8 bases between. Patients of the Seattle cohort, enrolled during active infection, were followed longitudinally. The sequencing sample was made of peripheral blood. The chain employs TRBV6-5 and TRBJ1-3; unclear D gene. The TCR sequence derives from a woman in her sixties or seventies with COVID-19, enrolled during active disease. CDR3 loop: CASSLGSSGNTIYF. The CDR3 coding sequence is TGTGCCAGCAGTCTGGGGAGCTCTGGAAACACCATATATTTT.